This T cell receptor (beta chain) emerged from a study of blood T cell repertoires in COVID-19. For the study at large: T cells, B-cell-depleted T cells, or PBMCs supplied cDNA or gDNA.

From germline, CDR1 is SGHNT and CDR2 YYREEE (reference sequence). The V gene lost 0 bases and the J gene lost 8 bases, with 12 bases spanning the gap. This CDR3 is built from 14 residues. Authors' analysis steps: Amplifying reference gene primers gave estimates of nucleated cell counts. Sequenced by immunoSEQ multiplex PCR; TCRdb stores in-frame clones only, minus some. D and trimming come from the DNA, and the V and J calls and clone size come from that table. The sample records over 300,000 clones, 90% being singletons. Material for sequencing was peripheral blood. The genes are TRBV5-4 and TRBJ2-1, with D possibly TRBD1 on 5 matching bases. The receptor was derived from a young man with active or convalescent COVID-19. The CDR3 nucleotides are TGTGCCAGCAGCTTGGATGCTGTCAGGGATGAGCAGTTCTTC. Amino acid sequence: CASSLDAVRDEQFF.